This T cell receptor (beta chain) is from a study of siplizumab effects on memory and regulatory T cells (dated by TCRdb to about 2019). Concerning the study at large: The study examined how the anti-CD2 antibody siplizumab affects alloreactive T-cell subsets in allogeneic mixed lymphocyte reactions built from human PBMCs. Overall study results and their limits: Sequences below about 10^-5 frequency were poorly captured, so only a minor fraction of alloreactive clones could be mapped to unstimulated subsets. A naive or memory phenotype could not be assigned to roughly 80-95% of proliferating CD4+ or CD8+ clones. Whether proliferating Tregs from siplizumab cultures actually had suppressive function was not functionally confirmed. Among mappable alloreactive CD4+ clones, an average Treg-derived fraction of roughly 71% was observed with siplizumab, compared with 26.9% in control reactions. Siplizumab significantly lowered the cumulative frequency of alloreactive sequences that could be traced to unstimulated CD4+ memory T cells. Unstimulated naive T cells appeared more diverse than memory T cells, and naive cells seemed to contribute substantially to the alloresponse.

The CDR3 goes from the cysteine to the phenylalanine over 14 residues. Only the CDR3 portion is preserved as DNA: 42 bases, with reading frame beginning at the first base. The germline V gene gives CDR1 as LGHNA and CDR2 as YNFKEQ. On this clone: Its specific antigen is unknown. Sequence at one end of the junction differs from germline and may be a read error.

The library was built by means of the immunoSEQ multiplex PCR assay. The deep sequencing platform assayed around 10^5 TCR templates per sample. Genomic DNA extracted from sorted T cells was used for TCRbeta CDR3 sequencing. In the original analysis: The R programming language was used for clonal analysis of TCRbeta CDR3 data. Unstimulated samples were compared with post-reaction CFSE-low samples to define alloreactive CD4+ and CD8+ clones. Regulatory or non-regulatory origin of alloreactive CD4+ clones was assigned by matching sequences to the sorted unstimulated Treg and non-Treg repertoires. TCRdb's version of the immuneACCESS table is confined to in-frame rearrangements and falls short of the full clone set. An unresolved V gene accounts for under half of the shortfall where checked; the remainder is of unknown origin. V and J calls plus clone size are reproduced from that table; the DNA served to infer D and trimming. The sample table lists 70,000 to 100,000 clones, roughly 96% of them with a count of one. Less than 0.035% of the sample is held by the ten biggest clonotypes.

Additional sequencing covered unstimulated subsets from three donor pairs, namely CD8+ effector memory, CD4+ naive, CD8+ TEMRA, CD4+ memory and CD8+ naive. Sorted unstimulated T cells and proliferating T cells recovered from mixed lymphocyte reactions were subjected to TCRbeta CDR3 sequencing. Fresh whole blood from some ten HLA-typed healthy donors was used as the source from which PBMCs were isolated. The receptor comes from a human donor in good health. Specimen: naive CD4+ T cells sorted from blood. This specimen's cell subset or site label, per the study, means: unstimulated naive T cells. The chain uses TRBV4-2 and TRBJ2-2; D gene: possibly TRBD1, on 5 matching bases. The DNA sequence reads TGTGCCAGCACCCAAGTGCAGGGATACGGGGAGCTGTTTTTT. The resulting protein is CASTQVQGYGELFF.